The clone carrying this T cell receptor beta chain was seen more than once but under ten times. The immunoSEQ assay was v3. Sequencing depth was 1.5 million to 2 million read pairs for survey level, roughly 4.5-6 million for deep. Profiled with immunoSEQ multiplex PCR; TCRdb holds only in-frame clones, not every one. The table shows more than 35,000 clones, with 73% occurring only once. Time point: pre-treatment sample, taken before nivolumab and TIL therapy. This sample was taken from a study of TIL therapy for anti-PD-1-resistant metastatic lung cancer. Across the study: Tumors had a median PD-L1 proportion score of 5% to 6.5%.

This material consisted of blood, taken at baseline. The receptor was isolated from a person aged 25 to 79 with non-small cell lung cancer.

The DNA of the CDR3 is TGTGCCAGCAGCCGGGGACAGGGGTACGGCTACACCTTC. The encoded protein is CASSRGQGYGYTF. This chain connects TRBV7-9 to TRBJ1-2; TRBD1 matches at 10 bases. This CDR3 comprises 13 residues. V lost 5 bases and J lost 8; bases outside the gene matches: 5. Germline V gene sequence: CDR1 SEHNR, CDR2 FQNEAQ (reference sequence).